The rows below give T cell receptor beta chains drawn from one sample of a study of identical twins. One entry per CDR3 protein, called by TCRdb with MiXCR from the 5' RACE reads. In the table there are a few hundred thousand distinct CDR3 sequences, about 9% of which are singletons. This same sample was also taken into another study, of yellow fever vaccine responses in identical twins.

The sequenced sample was CD8+ T cells sorted from blood. The receptor source for this set is a woman under 30 in good health. Each CDR3 is given with its conserved first and last residue. Fields, in order: CDR3 length, J gene, clone size, V gene, D gene, CDR3 DNA, CDR3 protein. D genes are given only for firm matches. For some rows the clone size is stated as once, few or many, or as a class when expanded; others skip it.

>16|TRBJ2-1|.|TRBV7-6|TRBD2
TGTGCCAGCAGCAAATCGGGGACTAGCGGAGACAATGAGCAGTTCTTC
CASSKSGTSGDNEQFF
>16|TRBJ2-6|many|TRBV7-2|.
TGTGCCAGCAGCTTAGTGGGCGGAACTGGGGCCAACGTCCTGACTTTC
CASSLVGGTGANVLTF
>16|TRBJ1-1|many|TRBV5-1|.
TGCGCCAGCAGCTTGGAATTCTGGTTTTCGAACACTGAAGCTTTCTTT
CASSLEFWFSNTEAFF
>13|TRBJ2-1|few|TRBV4-3|.
TGCGCCAGCAGCCAGGCAAAATGGGATGAGCAGTTCTTC
CASSQAKWDEQFF
>12|TRBJ2-1|many|TRBV7-3|TRBD1
TGTGCCAGCAGCTCTACAGGGGATGAGCAGTTCTTC
CASSSTGDEQFF
>14|TRBJ2-3|few|TRBV6-1|TRBD2
TGTGCCAGCATCCAGCAGACTAGCGGGGATACGCAGTATTTT
CASIQQTSGDTQYF
>14|TRBJ2-7|.|TRBV4-3|.
TGCGCCAGCAGCCAAGAGGGCTTCTCCTACGAGCAGTACTTC
CASSQEGFSYEQYF
>17|TRBJ2-7|few|TRBV14|.
TGTGCCAGCAGCCAAGTCTTCCGGAGCCAGCTTATTTACGAGCAGTACTTC
CASSQVFRSQLIYEQYF
>12|TRBJ2-2|.|TRBV7-9|.
TGTGCCAGCAGCTTACAGGATATGGAGCTGTTTTTT
CASSLQDMELFF
>13|TRBJ2-7|few|TRBV6-1|TRBD1
TGTGCCAGCAGTGTCACAGGGGGCTCCGAGCAGTACTTC
CASSVTGGSEQYF
>15|TRBJ2-3|many|TRBV15|TRBD1
TGTGCCACCAGCTACGGACAGGGAGCCACAGATACGCAGTATTTT
CATSYGQGATDTQYF
>14|TRBJ1-3|few|TRBV6-1|.
TGTGCCAGTTCGGTACTGGGCTCTGGAAACACCATATATTTT
CASSVLGSGNTIYF
>13|TRBJ2-7|many|TRBV4-1|.
TGCGCCAGCAGCCAAATGTTCTCCTACGAGCAGTACTTC
CASSQMFSYEQYF
>19|TRBJ2-1|few|TRBV7-2|TRBD1
TGTGCCAGCAGCTTAGCGGGTGGGACAGGACCAAGCTCCTACAATGAGCAGTTCTTC
CASSLAGGTGPSSYNEQFF
>16|TRBJ1-2|few|TRBV7-9|.
TGTGCCAGCAGCTTACCCACATCGAGGGGCCAGTATGGCTACACCTTC
CASSLPTSRGQYGYTF
>12|TRBJ2-7|few|TRBV24-1|.
TGTGCCACCAGTGATTGGGGCTCCGAGCAGTACTTC
CATSDWGSEQYF
>12|TRBJ1-5|.|TRBV25-1|.
TGTGCCAGCAGTAAGACCGATCAGCCCCAGCATTTT
CASSKTDQPQHF
>17|TRBJ2-1|few|TRBV9|TRBD2
TGTGCCAGCAGCGTAGATGGTCTAGCGGGGCGCTACAATGAGCAGTTCTTC
CASSVDGLAGRYNEQFF
>14|TRBJ2-1|.|TRBV7-9|.
TGTGCCAGCAGCCAGAATGACGATTACAATGAGCAGTTCTTC
CASSQNDDYNEQFF
>16|TRBJ2-2|many|TRBV15|TRBD2
TGTGCCACCAGCAGGACTAGCGGGGGTAACACCGGGGAGCTGTTTTTT
CATSRTSGGNTGELFF
>14|TRBJ2-1|many|TRBV7-2|.
TGTGCCAGCAGCTTAGCGGACAGTTACAATGAGCAGTTCTTC
CASSLADSYNEQFF
>15|TRBJ1-1|.|TRBV7-3|.
TGTGCCAGCAGCCCTAGAGCAGGGAGGAACACTGAAGCTTTCTTT
CASSPRAGRNTEAFF
>15|TRBJ2-3|many|TRBV9|TRBD2
TGTGCCAGCAGCGGAATAGCGGGGTACACAGATACGCAGTATTTT
CASSGIAGYTDTQYF
>15|TRBJ2-1|few|TRBV27|TRBD1
TGTGCCAGCAGCTCCAGGACAGGCTCCTACAATGAGCAGTTCTTC
CASSSRTGSYNEQFF
>18|TRBJ2-1|.|TRBV28|TRBD2
TGTGCCAGCAGTTTATGGCCCCCGAGGGAGGGAAGGGACAATGAGCAGTTCTTC
CASSLWPPREGRDNEQFF
>16|TRBJ2-7|few|TRBV28|.
TGTGCCAGCAGTTACTCCTCGGGACTCGACTTCTACGAGCAGTACTTC
CASSYSSGLDFYEQYF
>16|TRBJ1-2|.|TRBV10-3|.
TGTGCCATCAGTGATTTGACATGGGAGTTTAACTATGGCTACACCTTC
CAISDLTWEFNYGYTF
>15|TRBJ2-3|.|TRBV7-2|TRBD2
TGTGCCAGCAGCTTAGGGACTAGCAAGGCGGATACGCAGTATTTT
CASSLGTSKADTQYF
>14|TRBJ1-1|many|TRBV27|.
TGTGCCAGCAGAATGGGGCAGCAGAACACTGAAGCTTTCTTT
CASRMGQQNTEAFF
>15|TRBJ1-4|many|TRBV12-3/TRBV12-4|TRBD1
TGTGCCAGCAGTTTCGGAACAGGGGGTAATGAAAAACTGTTTTTT
CASSFGTGGNEKLFF
>15|TRBJ2-6|many|TRBV7-3|TRBD1
TGTGCCAGCAGCTCCGGACAGGGAGAGGCCAACGTCCTGACTTTC
CASSSGQGEANVLTF
>14|TRBJ2-7|.|TRBV11-2|.
TGTGCCAGCAGCCTTGGACTGGGGGCCTACGAGCAGTACTTC
CASSLGLGAYEQYF
>15|TRBJ2-3|few|TRBV28|.
TGTGCCAGCAGTTACCGGGACACCTCCACAGATACGCAGTATTTT
CASSYRDTSTDTQYF
>16|TRBJ2-7|few|TRBV15|TRBD1
TGTGCCACCAGCAGAACCGGGACAGGGGGCGGCTACGAGCAGTACTTC
CATSRTGTGGGYEQYF
>16|TRBJ2-7|.|TRBV4-3|TRBD1
TGCGCCAGCAGCCAAGATCTCCAGGGGGCGGACTACGAGCAGTACTTC
CASSQDLQGADYEQYF
>15|TRBJ2-5|few|TRBV5-1|TRBD1
TGCGCCAGCAGCAGAGGGACAGGGCCAGGCGAGACCCAGTACTTC
CASSRGTGPGETQYF
>15|TRBJ2-7|many|TRBV7-8|TRBD2
TGTGCCAGCAGCTTAGAGGCTAGCGGGAGAGACGAGCAGTACTTC
CASSLEASGRDEQYF
>13|TRBJ2-7|.|TRBV7-6|.
TGTGCCAGCAGCTTAAAGTACGGCGACGAGCAGTACTTC
CASSLKYGDEQYF
>14|TRBJ2-3|few|TRBV30|TRBD2
TGTGCCTGGACGTCTAGCGGACACACAGATACGCAGTATTTT
CAWTSSGHTDTQYF
>13|TRBJ1-5|.|TRBV20-1|TRBD1
TGCAGTGCTCGCCGAACTGGGGACAGCACCCAGCATTTT
CSARRTGDSTQHF
>15|TRBJ2-1|few|TRBV9|.
TGTGCCAGCAGCGTAGAAGCGTTTTCCTACAATGAGCAGTTCTTC
CASSVEAFSYNEQFF
>13|TRBJ2-2|.|TRBV15|.
TGTGCCACCAGCAGAAGCAGAGACGGGGAGCTGTTTTTT
CATSRSRDGELFF
>12|TRBJ2-3|.|TRBV7-9|.
TGTGCCAGCAGCTCCGGGGAGGATACGCAGTATTTT
CASSSGEDTQYF
>14|TRBJ1-2|few|TRBV7-9|.
TGTGCCAGCAGCTTTGTATCAGGGGTCTATGGCTACACCTTC
CASSFVSGVYGYTF
>15|TRBJ1-1|.|TRBV29-1|.
TGCAGCGTTGAACGTACAGGGCTGGGGAACACTGAAGCTTTCTTT
CSVERTGLGNTEAFF
>14|TRBJ1-1|.|TRBV5-1|.
TGCGCCAGCAGCTTGGCCTATGGGGGCACTGAAGCTTTCTTT
CASSLAYGGTEAFF
>15|TRBJ2-3|many|TRBV12-3/TRBV12-4|.
TGTGCCAGCAGTTTTCTTGCGGAGCGAACAGATACGCAGTATTTT
CASSFLAERTDTQYF
>16|TRBJ2-3|many|TRBV2|TRBD1
TGTGCCAGCAGGGAGTTACAGGGGGCCGGCACAGATACGCAGTATTTT
CASRELQGAGTDTQYF
>13|TRBJ2-5|few|TRBV28|.
TGTGCCAGCATTCACCCAGGTCGGGAGACCCAGTACTTC
CASIHPGRETQYF
>16|TRBJ2-5|many|TRBV20-1|TRBD1
TGCAGTGCTAGAGATTTTGACAGGGGAATCCAAGAGACCCAGTACTTC
CSARDFDRGIQETQYF
>11|TRBJ1-2|.|TRBV29-1|.
TGCAGCGTTGAGGGTAATTATGGCTACACCTTC
CSVEGNYGYTF
>16|TRBJ2-2|many|TRBV27|TRBD1
TGTGCCAGCAGCTCCGGGACAGGGGTGGACACCGGGGAGCTGTTTTTT
CASSSGTGVDTGELFF